This T cell receptor beta chain was recovered during a study of blood T cell repertoires in COVID-19. Study overall: Acute-phase and convalescent COVID-19 samples originated in the United States, Italy and Spain. Sources were T cells, B-cell-depleted T cells, or PBMCs; the material itself was cDNA or gDNA.

V lost 1 base to trimming and J lost 5 bases; unmatched junction nucleotides: 2. This CDR3 region has 14 residues. Germline CDR1 is SEHNR and CDR2 is FQNEAQ (reference sequence). Original handling: Reference gene primers were amplified, and this amplification served to estimate nucleated cell counts. Assay used: immunoSEQ multiplex PCR; TCRdb lists only in-frame clones, some missing. Clone size and V and J calls were adopted from that table, with D and trimming inferred from the DNA. Found here are 14,000 to 15,000 clones, around 94% of them singletons; the top ten hold around 8%. The rearrangement joins TRBV7-9 to TRBJ1-5, with TRBD1 identical over 7 bases. Specimen: peripheral blood. This receptor was obtained from a human donor with active COVID-19. The donor label of this sample is uncertain. CDR3 DNA sequence: TGTGCCAGCAGCTTAGACAGGGGCGATCAGCCCCAGCATTTT. This translates into CASSLDRGDQPQHF. Supplemented by reference TRBV7-9 and TRBJ1-5, the full variable domain reads DTGVSQNPRHKITKRGQNVTFRCDPISEHNRLYWYRQTLGQGPEFLTYFQNEAQLEKSRLLSDRFSAERPKGSFSTLEIQRTEQGDSAMYLCASSLDRGDQPQHFGDGTRLSIL.